Listed below are T cell receptor beta chains from one sample, sequenced in a study of blood T cell repertoires in COVID-19. Assay used: immunoSEQ multiplex PCR; TCRdb lists only in-frame clones, some missing. The table includes over 200,000 clones, 88% detected once. Sequenced sample: peripheral blood. These receptor sequences come from a woman aged 55-70 years with acute or convalescent COVID-19. CDR3s include the opening cysteine and the closing phenylalanine or tryptophan. A D gene is named only where the DNA matches it firmly.

>TRBD1|TRBJ2-1|TRBV28
CASRAGGYNEQFF
TGTGCCAGCAGGGCAGGGGGATACAATGAGCAGTTCTTC
>TRBD2|TRBJ2-1|TRBV9
CASSVSRLALAGGDEQFF
TGTGCCAGCAGCGTAAGCCGGTTAGCGCTAGCGGGAGGGGATGAGCAGTTCTTC
>.|TRBJ2-2|TRBV7-3
CASSLTGTSTGELFF
TGTGCCAGCAGCCTAACCGGGACTTCCACCGGGGAGCTGTTTTTT
>TRBD2|TRBJ2-2|TRBV7-7
CASSTGTSPWGTGELFF
TGTGCTAGCAGCACCGGGACTAGCCCTTGGGGCACCGGGGAGCTGTTTTTT
>TRBD1|TRBJ1-1|TRBV28
CASSSNLGQALIEAFF
TGTGCCAGCAGTTCCAACCTTGGACAGGCACTTATTGAAGCTTTCTTT
>TRBD1|TRBJ1-4|TRBV5-8
CASSLWVGTDNEKLFF
TGTGCCAGCAGCTTGTGGGTCGGGACAGATAATGAAAAACTGTTTTTT
>.|TRBJ2-1|TRBV5-6
CASSLRRWGPGNEQFF
TGTGCCAGCAGCTTGCGGCGTTGGGGGCCCGGAAATGAGCAGTTCTTC
>TRBD1|TRBJ1-4|TRBV6-5
CASSYSTGGDEKLFF
TGTGCCAGCAGTTACTCGACAGGGGGGGATGAAAAACTGTTTTTT
>TRBD1|TRBJ1-5|TRBV15
CATSRGVWDREKPQHF
TGTGCCACCAGCAGAGGCGTGTGGGACAGGGAGAAGCCCCAGCATTTT
>.|TRBJ2-3|TRBV9
CASSPDRSLKIDTQYF
TGTGCCAGCAGCCCTGACAGGTCCTTGAAGATAGATACGCAGTATTTT
>TRBD1|TRBJ2-3|TRBV14
CASSLLGGVSSTDTQYF
TGTGCCAGCAGCCTCCTAGGGGGCGTTTCTAGCACAGATACGCAGTATTTT
>TRBD2|TRBJ2-7|TRBV3-1/TRBV3-2
CASSSLAGGPYEQYF
TGTGCCAGCAGCTCACTAGCGGGAGGGCCCTACGAGCAGTACTTC
>.|TRBJ1-1|TRBV7-6
CASSAGLMNTEAFF
TGTGCCAGCAGCGCAGGGTTGATGAACACTGAAGCTTTCTTT